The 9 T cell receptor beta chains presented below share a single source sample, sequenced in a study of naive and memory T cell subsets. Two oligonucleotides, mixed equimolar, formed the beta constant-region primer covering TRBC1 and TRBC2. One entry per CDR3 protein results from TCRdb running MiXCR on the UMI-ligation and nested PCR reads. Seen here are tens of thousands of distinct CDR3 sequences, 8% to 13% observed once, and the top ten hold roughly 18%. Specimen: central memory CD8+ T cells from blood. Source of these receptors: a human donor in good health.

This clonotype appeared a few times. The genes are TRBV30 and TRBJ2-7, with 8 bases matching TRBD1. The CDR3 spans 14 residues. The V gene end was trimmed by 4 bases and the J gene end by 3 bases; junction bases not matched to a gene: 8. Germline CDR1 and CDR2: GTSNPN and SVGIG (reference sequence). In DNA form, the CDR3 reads TGTGCCTGGACCTTTGGACAGGGTGGCTACGAGCAGTACTTC. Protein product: CAWTFGQGGYEQYF.

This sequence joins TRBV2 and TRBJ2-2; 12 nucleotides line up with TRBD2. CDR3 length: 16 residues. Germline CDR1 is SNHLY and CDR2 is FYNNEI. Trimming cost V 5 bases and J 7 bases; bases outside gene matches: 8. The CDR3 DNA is TGTGCCAGCAGTTCCAGACTAGCGGGAGAAGGCGGGGAGCTGTTTTTT. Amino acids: CASSSRLAGEGGELFF.

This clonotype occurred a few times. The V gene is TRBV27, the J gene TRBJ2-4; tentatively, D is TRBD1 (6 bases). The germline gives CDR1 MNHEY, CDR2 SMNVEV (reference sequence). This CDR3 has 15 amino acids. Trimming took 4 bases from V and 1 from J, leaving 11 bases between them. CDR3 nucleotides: TGTGCCAGCAGTTACAGGGAAACGGCCAAAAACATTCAGTACTTC. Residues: CASSYRETAKNIQYF.

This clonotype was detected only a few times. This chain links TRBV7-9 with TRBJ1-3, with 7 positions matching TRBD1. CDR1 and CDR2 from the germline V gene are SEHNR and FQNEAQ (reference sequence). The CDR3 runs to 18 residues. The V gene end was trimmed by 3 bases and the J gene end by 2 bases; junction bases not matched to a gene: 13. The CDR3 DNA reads TGTGCCAGCAGCTTCCCATTTGCGCGGACAGGACCTGGAAACACCATATATTTT. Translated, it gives CASSFPFARTGPGNTIYF.

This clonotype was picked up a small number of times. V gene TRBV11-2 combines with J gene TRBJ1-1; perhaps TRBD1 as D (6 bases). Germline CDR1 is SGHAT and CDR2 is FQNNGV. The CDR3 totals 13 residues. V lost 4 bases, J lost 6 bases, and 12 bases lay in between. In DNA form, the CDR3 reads TGTGCCAGCAGCTACAAGACAGGCTCTGAAGCTTTCTTT. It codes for CASSYKTGSEAFF.

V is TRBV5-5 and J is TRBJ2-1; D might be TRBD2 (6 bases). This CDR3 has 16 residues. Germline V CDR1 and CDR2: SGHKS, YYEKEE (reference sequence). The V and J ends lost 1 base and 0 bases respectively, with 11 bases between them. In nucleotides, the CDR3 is TGTGCCAGCAGCTTGAGGATAGCGGTCTCCTACAATGAGCAGTTCTTC. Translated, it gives CASSLRIAVSYNEQFF.

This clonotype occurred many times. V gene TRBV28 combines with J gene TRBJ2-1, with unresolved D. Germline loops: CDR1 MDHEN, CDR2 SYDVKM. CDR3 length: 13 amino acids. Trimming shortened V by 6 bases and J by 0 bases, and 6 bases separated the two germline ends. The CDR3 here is CASSLSSYNEQFF. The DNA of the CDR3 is TGTGCCAGCAGCCTGAGCTCCTACAATGAGCAGTTCTTC.

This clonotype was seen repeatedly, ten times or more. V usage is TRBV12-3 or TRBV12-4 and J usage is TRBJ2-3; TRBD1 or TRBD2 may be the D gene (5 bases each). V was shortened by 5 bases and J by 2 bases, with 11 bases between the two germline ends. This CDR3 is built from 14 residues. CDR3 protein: CASSLGPYTDTQYF. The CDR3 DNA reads TGTGCCAGCAGTCTGGGACCGTACACAGATACGCAGTATTTT.

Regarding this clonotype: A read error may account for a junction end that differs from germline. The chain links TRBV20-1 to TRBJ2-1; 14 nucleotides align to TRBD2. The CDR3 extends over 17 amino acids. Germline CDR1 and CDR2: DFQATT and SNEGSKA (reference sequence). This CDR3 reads CSARGTSGGHSYNEQFF. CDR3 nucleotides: TGCAGTGCCAGAGGGACTAGCGGGGGCCACTCCTACAATGAGCAGTTCTTC.